This passage covers 3 T cell receptor beta chains from one sample sequenced in a study of T cells in Graves' hyperthyroidism and ophthalmopathy. Amplification of TCR beta CDR3 regions used RNA as the template. An initial round of RT-PCR targeting the TCR CDR3 relied on the HTBI primer set. TCRdb analysed the multiplex PCR reads with MiXCR anew, one entry per CDR3 protein. The sample shows around 520,000 distinct CDR3 sequences, approximately 25% of them seen only once. The sequencing input was blood. The receptors derive from a woman aged 25 to 39 with Graves' ophthalmopathy.

There are many counts of this clonotype. V gene TRBV12-5 combines with J gene TRBJ1-2, with 9 bases that match TRBD1. The CDR3 contains 17 residues. V trimming: 1 base; J trimming: 8 bases; junction bases outside the gene matches: 14. The V gene's germline CDR1 is LGHNT and CDR2 FRNRAP. CDR3 coding DNA: TGTGCTAGTGGTTTGGACACCGGGACAGGGTCCGGGGGGGGCTACACCTTC. Encoded protein: CASGLDTGTGSGGGYTF.

This clonotype has more than one count but fewer than ten. One junction end disagrees with the germline gene, perhaps due to a read error. V usage is TRBV6-5 and J usage is TRBJ2-7, with D possibly matching TRBD1 (6 bases). The CDR3 loop spans 17 amino acids. Per germline, CDR1 MNHEY and CDR2 SVGAGI. The CDR3: CASSYSPGVSIPYEQYF. In DNA, the CDR3 is TGTGCCAGCAGCTACTCGCCAGGGGTATCTATTCCCTACGAGCAGTACTTC.

This clonotype was seen repeatedly, ten times or more. CDR3 loop: CASSQPNYGYTF. The CDR3 DNA reads as TGTGCCAGCAGCCAGCCGAACTATGGCTACACCTTC. The chain links TRBV14 to TRBJ1-2; no reliable D call. In germline, CDR1 is SGHDN, CDR2 FVKESK. The CDR3 is 12 amino acids. Deletions cut 3 bases from V and 2 bases from J, with 4 bases between.